This is a list of T cell receptor beta chains from one sample in a study of blood T cell repertoires in COVID-19. Only in-frame clones appear in the TCRdb table, and some are missing; sequencing was by immunoSEQ multiplex PCR. The sample contains hundreds of thousands of clones, approximately 89% of which appear only once. Sequenced material: PBMCs or T cells enriched from blood (not recorded which). The receptors derive from a woman aged 40-49 years who had recovered from COVID-19. Each CDR3 is given with its conserved first and last residue. The D gene is left open where the match is weak. Clone size, where shown, is once, few, many, or a class for clones that have expanded.

>TRBV7-9|TRBJ2-1|-|TRBD1
TGTGCCAGCAGCTCCCTGGACAGGGATTACTACAATGAGCAGTTCTTC
CASSSLDRDYYNEQFF
>TRBV11-2|TRBJ1-2|-|TRBD1
TGTGCCAGCAGCCCAGGGACAGGGGGTAACTATGGCTACACCTTC
CASSPGTGGNYGYTF
>TRBV2|TRBJ2-5|-|-
TGTGCCAGCAGTGATTCTCGCTTAGGGGTGCGAGAGACCCAGTACTTC
CASSDSRLGVRETQYF
>TRBV27|TRBJ2-2|-|-
TGTGCCAGCAGTTTATCACAGGGTAGTTCCGGGGAGCTGTTTTTT
CASSLSQGSSGELFF
>TRBV19|TRBJ2-7|-|-
TGTGCCAGTAGTACGCAGAGAGGCTACGAGCAGTACTTC
CASSTQRGYEQYF
>TRBV10-2|TRBJ1-5|-|-
TGCGCCAGCGACAATAGCAATCAGCCCCAGCATTTT
CASDNSNQPQHF
>TRBV4-3|TRBJ1-3|-|-
TGCGCCAGCAGCCAAGATAAAGACAACGGAGGAAACACCATATATTTT
CASSQDKDNGGNTIYF
>TRBV29-1|TRBJ1-5|-|-
TGCAGCGTGGGGGACTATCAGCCCCAGCATTTT
CSVGDYQPQHF
>TRBV19|TRBJ2-6|once|-
TGTGCCAGTAGTCCGACAGACTCTGGGGCCAACGTCCTGACTTTC
CASSPTDSGANVLTF
>TRBV2|TRBJ1-2|-|-
TGTGCCAGCAGTGAAAGCGGCGGTATCTATGGCTACACCTTC
CASSESGGIYGYTF
>TRBV7-2|TRBJ2-5|-|-
TGTGCCAGCAGCTTAGCCCGTATAGAGACCCAGTACTTC
CASSLARIETQYF
>TRBV9|TRBJ2-1|-|-
TGTGCCAGCAGCGCCAGGCCAGATGAGCAGTTCTTC
CASSARPDEQFF
>TRBV4-1|TRBJ1-2|-|-
TGCGCCAGCAGCCAAGTAAAAGGGGATAATGGCTATGGCTACACCTTC
CASSQVKGDNGYGYTF
>TRBV4-1|TRBJ2-6|-|-
TGCGCCAGCAGCCAAGATATCCCTGGGGCCAACGTCCTGACTTTC
CASSQDIPGANVLTF
>TRBV13|TRBJ2-6|-|-
TGTGCCAGCAGCTTACAAGGGGCCAACGTCCTGACTTTC
CASSLQGANVLTF
>TRBV6-5|TRBJ2-2|once|TRBD1
TGTGCCAGCAGCCAGGGGGTCGGGGAGCTGTTTTTT
CASSQGVGELFF
>TRBV7-9|TRBJ2-7|-|TRBD1
TGTGCCAGCATCAAAGGGGTTGGGGACAGTTATTACGAGCAGTACTTC
CASIKGVGDSYYEQYF
>TRBV3-1/TRBV3-2|TRBJ1-2|-|TRBD1
TGTGCCAGCAGCCAAGATTTGGCAGGGGGTTTATTCACGGGTGGCTACACCTTC
CASSQDLAGGLFTGGYTF
>TRBV29-1|TRBJ1-1|-|-
TGCAGCGTTGACCCAGGTGGGAACACTGAAGCTTTCTTT
CSVDPGGNTEAFF
>TRBV18|TRBJ1-1|-|-
TGTGCCAGCTCACACGACAGCTCCCTAAGGAACACTGAAGCTTTCTTT
CASSHDSSLRNTEAFF
>TRBV7-2|TRBJ1-2|-|TRBD1
TGTGCCAGCAGCTCGGGGTGGAGACAGGGGGACTATGGCTACACCTTC
CASSSGWRQGDYGYTF
>TRBV29-1|TRBJ1-1|once|-
TGCAGCGGTAACGCAGGGAACACTGAAGCTTTCTTT
CSGNAGNTEAFF
>TRBV11-2|TRBJ2-1|-|-
TGTGCCAGCAGCTTAGTCTACTACAATGAGCAGTTCTTC
CASSLVYYNEQFF
>TRBV28|TRBJ2-3|-|TRBD2
TGTGCCAGCAGTCTTACGACTAGCGGACATTTGGATACGCAGTATTTT
CASSLTTSGHLDTQYF
>TRBV7-6|TRBJ1-1|-|TRBD1
TGTGCCAGCAGCTTATTGGTCAATCCAGGGGGTAAGGGGACTGAAGCTTTCTTT
CASSLLVNPGGKGTEAFF
>TRBV29-1|TRBJ1-3|few|-
TGCAGCGTTCAAACAACCTCTGGAAACACCATATATTTT
CSVQTTSGNTIYF
>TRBV19|TRBJ2-7|-|TRBD1
TGTGCCAGTAGTATCGCCGGGACAGGGGGGGGCGAGCAGTACTTC
CASSIAGTGGGEQYF
>TRBV5-4|TRBJ2-1|-|TRBD2
TGTGCCAGCAGCCCCGATGGCGGGAGCCTTCCCCATGAGCAGTTCTTC
CASSPDGGSLPHEQFF